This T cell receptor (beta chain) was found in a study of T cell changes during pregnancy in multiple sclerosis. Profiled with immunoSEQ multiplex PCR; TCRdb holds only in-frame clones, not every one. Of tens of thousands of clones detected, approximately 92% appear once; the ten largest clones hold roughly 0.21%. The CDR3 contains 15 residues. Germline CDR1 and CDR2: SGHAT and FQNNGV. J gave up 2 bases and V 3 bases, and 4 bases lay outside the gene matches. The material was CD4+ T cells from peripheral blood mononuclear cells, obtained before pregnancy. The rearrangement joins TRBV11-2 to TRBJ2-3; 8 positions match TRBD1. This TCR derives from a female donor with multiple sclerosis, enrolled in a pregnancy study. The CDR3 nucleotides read TGTGCCAGCAGCTTCGACAGGGGCCCCACAGATACGCAGTATTTT. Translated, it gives CASSFDRGPTDTQYF.